This T cell receptor (beta chain) was sequenced for a study of shared clonotypes between healthy human individuals. Study-wide results and limits: With several donors compared, 5% to 5.5% of naive CD4 clonotypes were shared. A generally larger estimated richness was seen in naive subsets than in memory subsets.

This CDR3 region has 14 residues. Per the germline V gene, CDR1 is SGHRS and CDR2 is YFSETQ. Germline trimming cut 4 bases from V and 4 bases from J; bases unmatched to any gene: 8. As for this clone: Its matching antigen is unknown.

Execution of the assay was at deep level. For sorted subsets, about 200 ng DNA per replicate equaled around 28,000 T cell genomes. TCRdb's table, derived via immunoSEQ multiplex PCR, lists solely in-frame clones and lacks some. The sample holds 900,000 to 1,200,000 clones; around 78% are singletons and the top ten take 0.55% to 0.7%. The V call is TRBV5-1, the J call TRBJ2-7, with 7 bases lining up with TRBD1. This clonotype was sampled from a man in his late teens or twenties in good health. Some clones in this sample may be carry-over from other donors' samples. Material for sequencing was memory CD4+ T cells from PBMCs. The sample's subset: CD45RA-negative fraction. The CDR3, as DNA: TGCGCCAGCAGCATTAGACAGGGCGGGTACGAGCAGTACTTC. Amino acid sequence: CASSIRQGGYEQYF.